This T cell receptor (beta chain) was captured by sequencing in a study of T cell changes during pregnancy in multiple sclerosis. Germline values: CDR1 SGHNT, CDR2 YENEEA. The V and J ends lost 5 bases and 10 bases, in that order; junction bases with no gene match: 8. The CDR3 contains 15 residues. Method: immunoSEQ multiplex PCR; TCRdb's copy keeps in-frame clones and lacks some. The sample holds some 57,000 clones, about 89% seen once. The TCR originated in a female donor with multiple sclerosis, enrolled in a pregnancy study. This chain joins TRBV11-3 and TRBJ2-1, with 13 bases aligning to TRBD2. The sequences come from CD4+ T cells from peripheral blood mononuclear cells, collected in the first trimester of pregnancy. The CDR3 DNA reads as TGTGCCAGCAGCCCCACTAGCGGGGGGGCGGGCGAGCAGTTCTTC. Translation: CASSPTSGGAGEQFF.